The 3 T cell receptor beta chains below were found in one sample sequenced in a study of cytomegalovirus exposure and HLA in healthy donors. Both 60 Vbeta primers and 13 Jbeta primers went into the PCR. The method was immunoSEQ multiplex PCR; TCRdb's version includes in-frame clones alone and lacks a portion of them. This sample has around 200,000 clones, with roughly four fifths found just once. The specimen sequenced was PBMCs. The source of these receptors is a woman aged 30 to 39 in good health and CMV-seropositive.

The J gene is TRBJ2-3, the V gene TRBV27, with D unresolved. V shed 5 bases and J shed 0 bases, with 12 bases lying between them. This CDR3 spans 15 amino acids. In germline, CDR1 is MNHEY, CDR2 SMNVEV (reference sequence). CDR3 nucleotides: TGTGCCAGCAGTACTTACCTCCCTAGCACAGATACGCAGTATTTT. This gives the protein CASSTYLPSTDTQYF.

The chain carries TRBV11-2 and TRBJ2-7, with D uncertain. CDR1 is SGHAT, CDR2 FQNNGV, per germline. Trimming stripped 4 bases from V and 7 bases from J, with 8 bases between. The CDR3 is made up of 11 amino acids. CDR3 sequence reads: CASSSLQEQYF. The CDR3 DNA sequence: TGTGCCAGCAGCTCGTTACAGGAGCAGTACTTC.

The CDR3 spells CASSPAGARTEAFF. DNA for the CDR3: TGTGCCAGCTCACCTGCAGGGGCGCGGACTGAAGCTTTCTTT. The chain employs TRBV18 and TRBJ1-1, with a possible D match to TRBD1 (6 bases). The ends were cut back, 3 bases at V and 5 bases at J, with 13 bases in the middle. This CDR3 has 14 residues. Germline V gene lookup returns CDR1 KGHSH and CDR2 LQKENI.